This T cell receptor (beta chain) is from a study of T cell responses to AZD1222 COVID-19 vaccine. TCRdb's table, derived via immunoSEQ multiplex PCR, lists solely in-frame clones and lacks some. The data hold approximately 260,000 clones, with 85% to 95% observed a single time. A word on this clone: Its antigen is not identified.

General study points: Donors skewed white British and female; clonal diversity was possibly underestimated.

This TCR came from an adult in good health. Material: peripheral blood, obtained on day 0 of AZD1222 vaccination.

CDR3 sequence reads: CASSHDWEDSYEQYF. CDR3 DNA sequence: TGTGCCAGCAGCCATGACTGGGAAGACTCCTACGAGCAGTACTTC. This chain joins TRBV7-9 and TRBJ2-7; no reliable D call. Germline CDR1 SEHNR, CDR2 FQNEAQ (reference sequence). This CDR3 region has 15 residues. The V and J ends lost 5 bases and 0 bases respectively, with 14 bases between them.